Listed below are T cell receptor beta chains from one sample, sequenced in a study of cytomegalovirus exposure and HLA in healthy donors. Sequenced by immunoSEQ multiplex PCR; TCRdb stores in-frame clones only, minus some. The data show over 200,000 clones, with approximately 78% seen just once and about 3.8% held by the top ten. Sequenced input: PBMCs. All receptors derive from a male donor in good health and CMV-seronegative. Each CDR3 is given with its conserved first and last residue. The order of the fields is clone size, J gene, D gene, V gene, CDR3 protein, CDR3 DNA. A D gene is named only where the DNA matches it firmly. Expanded clones get a size class; other rows say once, few or many, or leave the size out.

abundance: few
j_gene: TRBJ2-3
d_gene: TRBD2
v_gene: TRBV11-2
CDR3aa: CASSRTSGRGSGTQYF
CDR3nt: TGTGCCAGCAGCCGCACTAGCGGGAGAGGGTCGGGTACGCAGTATTTT

abundance: .
j_gene: TRBJ2-2
d_gene: TRBD2
v_gene: TRBV5-1
CDR3aa: CASSPSGSRVNTGELFF
CDR3nt: TGCGCCAGCAGCCCGAGCGGGAGTCGGGTGAACACCGGGGAGCTGTTTTTT

abundance: .
j_gene: TRBJ2-7
d_gene: TRBD1
v_gene: TRBV27
CDR3aa: CASSLATGEQYF
CDR3nt: TGTGCCAGCAGTTTGGCGACAGGGGAGCAGTACTTC

abundance: once
j_gene: TRBJ2-7
d_gene: .
v_gene: TRBV7-9
CDR3aa: CASSQTSKSYEQYF
CDR3nt: TGTGCCAGCAGCCAAACTAGCAAATCCTACGAGCAGTACTTC

abundance: .
j_gene: TRBJ1-1
d_gene: .
v_gene: TRBV7-9
CDR3aa: CSSSLTITEAFF
CDR3nt: TGTTCCAGCAGCTTAACTATCACTGAAGCTTTCTTT

abundance: few
j_gene: TRBJ2-1
d_gene: .
v_gene: TRBV5-6
CDR3aa: CASSLAQGGQFF
CDR3nt: TGTGCCAGCAGCTTGGCTCAGGGCGGGCAGTTCTTC

abundance: once
j_gene: TRBJ1-1
d_gene: .
v_gene: TRBV7-3
CDR3aa: CASSPRPPPGVMLFF
CDR3nt: TGTGCCAGCAGCCCCCGACCGCCGCCGGGGGTCATGTTGTTCTTT

abundance: .
j_gene: TRBJ2-7
d_gene: .
v_gene: TRBV5-5
CDR3aa: CASSARQERYEQYF
CDR3nt: TGTGCCAGCAGCGCCCGACAGGAGAGGTACGAGCAGTACTTC

abundance: .
j_gene: TRBJ2-7
d_gene: .
v_gene: TRBV5-6
CDR3aa: CASSIPGFPYEQYF
CDR3nt: TGTGCCAGCAGCATTCCAGGGTTTCCCTACGAGCAGTACTTC

abundance: .
j_gene: TRBJ2-7
d_gene: TRBD2
v_gene: TRBV29-1
CDR3aa: CSVAAGGQYEQYF
CDR3nt: TGCAGCGTTGCTGCGGGAGGGCAATACGAGCAGTACTTC

abundance: .
j_gene: TRBJ1-2
d_gene: .
v_gene: TRBV5-1
CDR3aa: CASSLADGYGYTF
CDR3nt: TGCGCCAGCAGCTTGGCCGACGGGTATGGCTACACCTTC

abundance: .
j_gene: TRBJ2-4
d_gene: .
v_gene: TRBV25-1
CDR3aa: CASSAGGTWAKNIQYF
CDR3nt: TGTGCCAGCAGTGCCGGGGGGACATGGGCCAAAAACATTCAGTACTTC

abundance: .
j_gene: TRBJ2-2
d_gene: TRBD2
v_gene: TRBV9
CDR3aa: CASSVAASGSTGELFF
CDR3nt: TGTGCCAGCAGCGTAGCGGCTAGCGGGAGCACCGGGGAGCTGTTTTTT

abundance: .
j_gene: TRBJ2-7
d_gene: TRBD1
v_gene: TRBV11-2
CDR3aa: CASSLADRVLYEQYF
CDR3nt: TGTGCCAGCAGCTTAGCGGACAGGGTCCTCTACGAGCAGTACTTC

abundance: medium-sized
j_gene: TRBJ1-1
d_gene: .
v_gene: TRBV6-1
CDR3aa: CASSEQGNTEAFF
CDR3nt: TGTGCCAGCAGCGAACAGGGAAACACTGAAGCTTTCTTT

abundance: few
j_gene: TRBJ2-1
d_gene: TRBD2
v_gene: TRBV7-3
CDR3aa: CASSLTSARDNEQFF
CDR3nt: TGTGCCAGCAGCTTGACTAGCGCCCGGGACAATGAGCAGTTCTTC

abundance: .
j_gene: TRBJ2-7
d_gene: .
v_gene: TRBV6-5
CDR3aa: CATSGDSSYEQYF
CDR3nt: TGTGCCACCTCAGGGGATAGCTCCTACGAGCAGTACTTC

abundance: .
j_gene: TRBJ2-7
d_gene: TRBD1
v_gene: TRBV27
CDR3aa: CASSFGQGPTYEQYF
CDR3nt: TGTGCCAGCAGTTTCGGACAGGGGCCAACCTACGAGCAGTACTTC

abundance: .
j_gene: TRBJ2-6
d_gene: .
v_gene: TRBV7-9
CDR3aa: CASSPSGYGANVLTF
CDR3nt: TGTGCCAGCAGCCCGTCGGGGTACGGGGCCAACGTCCTGACTTTC

abundance: .
j_gene: TRBJ2-1
d_gene: TRBD1
v_gene: TRBV6-6
CDR3aa: CASRTQGFYEQFF
CDR3nt: TGTGCCAGCAGGACACAGGGGTTCTATGAGCAGTTCTTC

abundance: .
j_gene: TRBJ2-3
d_gene: TRBD2
v_gene: TRBV5-1
CDR3aa: CASSLGGLAGDSDTQYF
CDR3nt: TGCGCCAGCAGCTTGGGGGGGCTAGCGGGAGACTCAGATACGCAGTATTTT

abundance: .
j_gene: TRBJ2-1
d_gene: .
v_gene: TRBV7-3
CDR3aa: CASSLGPPGSGYRSYNEQFF
CDR3nt: TGTGCCAGCAGCTTAGGGCCACCCGGGAGTGGTTATCGCTCCTACAATGAGCAGTTCTTC

abundance: .
j_gene: TRBJ2-2
d_gene: TRBD1
v_gene: TRBV14
CDR3aa: CASSLVTGDTGELFF
CDR3nt: TGTGCCAGCAGCCTAGTGACAGGGGACACCGGGGAGCTGTTTTTT

abundance: .
j_gene: TRBJ1-1
d_gene: .
v_gene: TRBV19
CDR3aa: CASVHHREKNTEAFF
CDR3nt: TGTGCCAGTGTACATCACAGGGAGAAGAACACTGAAGCTTTCTTT

abundance: .
j_gene: TRBJ1-1
d_gene: TRBD1
v_gene: TRBV18
CDR3aa: CASSPLGAGTGHITEAFF
CDR3nt: TGTGCCAGCTCACCATTGGGTGCGGGGACAGGGCATATCACTGAAGCTTTCTTT

abundance: .
j_gene: TRBJ2-7
d_gene: TRBD2
v_gene: TRBV13
CDR3aa: CASSARRTSGRTYEQYF
CDR3nt: TGTGCCAGCAGCGCACGCCGGACTAGCGGGAGAACTTACGAGCAGTACTTC

abundance: .
j_gene: TRBJ2-1
d_gene: .
v_gene: TRBV7-9
CDR3aa: CASSLAIVGGGYNEQFF
CDR3nt: TGTGCCAGCAGCTTAGCGATTGTGGGAGGGGGTTACAATGAGCAGTTCTTC

abundance: .
j_gene: TRBJ1-4
d_gene: .
v_gene: TRBV21-1
CDR3aa: CASSKGPDIRKQLFF
CDR3nt: TGTGCCAGCAGCAAAGGTCCGGACATCAGAAAACAGCTGTTTTTT

abundance: few
j_gene: TRBJ1-1
d_gene: .
v_gene: TRBV9
CDR3aa: CASSVDQGEAFF
CDR3nt: TGTGCCAGCAGCGTAGACCAGGGGGAAGCTTTCTTT

abundance: once
j_gene: TRBJ2-3
d_gene: .
v_gene: TRBV5-1
CDR3aa: CASSPVLRASTDTQYF
CDR3nt: TGCGCCAGCAGCCCCGTTTTGCGGGCCAGCACAGATACGCAGTATTTT

abundance: .
j_gene: TRBJ2-7
d_gene: TRBD1
v_gene: TRBV11-2
CDR3aa: CASSPRPTGTYEQYF
CDR3nt: TGTGCCAGCAGCCCTCGCCCGACAGGGACCTACGAGCAGTACTTC

abundance: .
j_gene: TRBJ2-1
d_gene: TRBD1
v_gene: TRBV7-9
CDR3aa: CASQDGTVDNEQFF
CDR3nt: TGTGCCAGCCAAGACGGGACAGTCGACAATGAGCAGTTCTTC

abundance: .
j_gene: TRBJ1-2
d_gene: TRBD1
v_gene: TRBV30
CDR3aa: CAWRGDSPYGYTF
CDR3nt: TGTGCCTGGAGAGGGGACAGCCCCTATGGCTACACCTTC